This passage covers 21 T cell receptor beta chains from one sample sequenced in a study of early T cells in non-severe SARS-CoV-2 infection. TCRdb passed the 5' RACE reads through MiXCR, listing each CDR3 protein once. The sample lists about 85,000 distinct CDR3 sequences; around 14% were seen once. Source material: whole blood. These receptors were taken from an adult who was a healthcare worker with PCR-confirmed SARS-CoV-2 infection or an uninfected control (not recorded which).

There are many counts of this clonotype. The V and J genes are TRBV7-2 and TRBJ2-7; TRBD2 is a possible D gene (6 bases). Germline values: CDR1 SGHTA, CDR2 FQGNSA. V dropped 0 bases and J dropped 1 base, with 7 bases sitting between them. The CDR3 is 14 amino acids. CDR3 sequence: CASSLATSSYEQYF. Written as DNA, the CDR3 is TGTGCCAGCAGCTTAGCGACTAGTTCCTACGAGCAGTACTTC.

In DNA form, the CDR3 reads TGCAGTGCTAGGTTTCGCGATCTAGCCAAAAACATTCAGTACTTC. The encoded protein is CSARFRDLAKNIQYF. The V and J genes are TRBV20-1 and TRBJ2-4; D uncertain. CDR1 DFQATT and CDR2 SNEGSKA come from the germline V gene (reference sequence). Trimming shortened V by 3 bases and J by 0 bases, and 12 bases separated the two germline ends. CDR3 size: 15 residues.

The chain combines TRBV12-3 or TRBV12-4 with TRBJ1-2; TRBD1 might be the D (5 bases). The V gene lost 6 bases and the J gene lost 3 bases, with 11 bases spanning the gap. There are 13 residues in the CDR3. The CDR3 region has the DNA TGTGCCAGCAGCTATCAGGGCGACTATGGCTACACCTTC. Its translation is CASSYQGDYGYTF.

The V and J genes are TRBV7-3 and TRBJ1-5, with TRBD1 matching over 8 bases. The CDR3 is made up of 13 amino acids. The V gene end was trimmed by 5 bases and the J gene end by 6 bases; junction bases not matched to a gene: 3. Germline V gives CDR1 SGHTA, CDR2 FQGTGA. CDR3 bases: TGTGCCAGCAGCCCGGACAGGGCTCAGCCCCAGCATTTT. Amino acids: CASSPDRAQPQHF.

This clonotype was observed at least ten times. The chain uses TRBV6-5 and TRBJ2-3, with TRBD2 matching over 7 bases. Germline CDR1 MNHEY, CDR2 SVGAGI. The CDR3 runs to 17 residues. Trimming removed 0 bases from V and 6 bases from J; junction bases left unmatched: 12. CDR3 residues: CASSYSGLAARGDTQYF. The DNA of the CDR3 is TGTGCCAGCAGTTACTCCGGTCTAGCGGCACGTGGGGATACGCAGTATTTT.

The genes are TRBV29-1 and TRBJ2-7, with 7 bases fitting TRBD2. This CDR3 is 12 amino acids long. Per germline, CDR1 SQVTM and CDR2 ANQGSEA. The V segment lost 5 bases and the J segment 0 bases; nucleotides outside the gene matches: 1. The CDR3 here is CSVSGGSYEQYF. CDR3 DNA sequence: TGCAGCGTTTCGGGGGGCTCCTACGAGCAGTACTTC.

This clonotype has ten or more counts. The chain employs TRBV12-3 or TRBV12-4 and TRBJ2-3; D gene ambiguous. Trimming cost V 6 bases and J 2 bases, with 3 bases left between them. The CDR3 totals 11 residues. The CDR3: CASSLTDTQYF. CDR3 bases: TGTGCCAGCAGCCTCACAGATACGCAGTATTTT.

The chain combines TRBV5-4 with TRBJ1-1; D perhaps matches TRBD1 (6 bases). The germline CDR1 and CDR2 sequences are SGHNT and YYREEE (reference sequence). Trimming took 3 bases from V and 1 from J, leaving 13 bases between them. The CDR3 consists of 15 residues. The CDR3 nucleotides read TGTGCCAGCAGCTCAACCGACAGGACGAACACTGAAGCTTTCTTT. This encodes CASSSTDRTNTEAFF.

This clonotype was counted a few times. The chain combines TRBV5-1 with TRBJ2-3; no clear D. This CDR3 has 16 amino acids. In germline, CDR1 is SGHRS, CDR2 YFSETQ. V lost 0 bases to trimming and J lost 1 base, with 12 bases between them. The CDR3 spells CASSLAAPGGTDTQYF. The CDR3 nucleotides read TGCGCCAGCAGCTTGGCGGCTCCCGGCGGCACAGATACGCAGTATTTT.

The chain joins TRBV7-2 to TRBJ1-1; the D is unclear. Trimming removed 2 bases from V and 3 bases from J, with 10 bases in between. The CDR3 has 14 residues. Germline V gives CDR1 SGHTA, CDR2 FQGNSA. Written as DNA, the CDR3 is TGTGCCAGCAGCTTACTCCCCGGGGACACTGAAGCTTTCTTT. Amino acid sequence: CASSLLPGDTEAFF.

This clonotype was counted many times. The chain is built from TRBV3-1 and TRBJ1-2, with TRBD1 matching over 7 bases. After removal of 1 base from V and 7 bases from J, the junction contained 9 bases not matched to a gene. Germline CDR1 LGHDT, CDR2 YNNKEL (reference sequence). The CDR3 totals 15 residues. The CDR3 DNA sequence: TGTGCCAGCAGCCAAGGGGAGGGGGCTTTTATTGGCTACACCTTC. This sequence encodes CASSQGEGAFIGYTF. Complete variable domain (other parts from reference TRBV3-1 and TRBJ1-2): DTAVSQTPKYLVTQMGNDKSIKCEQNLGHDTMYWYKQDSKKFLKIMFSYNNKELIINETVPNRFSPKSPDKAHLNLHINSLELGDSAVYFCASSQGEGAFIGYTFGSGTRLTVV.

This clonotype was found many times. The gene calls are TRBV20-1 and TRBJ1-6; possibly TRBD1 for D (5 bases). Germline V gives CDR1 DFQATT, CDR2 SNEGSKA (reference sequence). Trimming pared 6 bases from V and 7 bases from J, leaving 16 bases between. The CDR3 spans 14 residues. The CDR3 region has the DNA TGCAGTGCGAGTAGACGGGGGTGGAATTCACCCCTCCACTTT. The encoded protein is CSASRRGWNSPLHF.

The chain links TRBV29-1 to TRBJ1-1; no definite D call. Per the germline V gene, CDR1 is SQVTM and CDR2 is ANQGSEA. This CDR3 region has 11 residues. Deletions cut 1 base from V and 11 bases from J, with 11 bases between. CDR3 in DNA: TGCAGCGTTGAAGCGGCGCGGTGGGCTTTCTTT. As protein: CSVEAARWAFF.

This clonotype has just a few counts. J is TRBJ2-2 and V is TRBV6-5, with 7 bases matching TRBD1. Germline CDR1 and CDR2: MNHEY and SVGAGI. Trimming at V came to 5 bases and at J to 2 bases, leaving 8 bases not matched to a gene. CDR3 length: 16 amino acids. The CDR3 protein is CASSNPGQVNTGELFF. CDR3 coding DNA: TGTGCCAGCAGTAATCCTGGACAGGTTAACACCGGGGAGCTGTTTTTT.

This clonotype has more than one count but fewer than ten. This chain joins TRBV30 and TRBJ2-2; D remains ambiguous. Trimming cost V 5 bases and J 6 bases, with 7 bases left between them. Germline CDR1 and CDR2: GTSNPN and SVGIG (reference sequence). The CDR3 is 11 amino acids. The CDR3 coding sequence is TGTGCCTGGTTAGATTCCGGGGAGCTGTTTTTT. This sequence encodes CAWLDSGELFF.

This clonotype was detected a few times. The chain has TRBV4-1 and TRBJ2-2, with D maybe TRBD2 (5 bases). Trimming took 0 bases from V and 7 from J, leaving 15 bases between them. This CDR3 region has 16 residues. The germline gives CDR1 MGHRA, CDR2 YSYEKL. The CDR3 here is CASSQDRSEGGGELFF. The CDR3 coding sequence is TGCGCCAGCAGCCAAGATAGGTCTGAGGGCGGCGGGGAGCTGTTTTTT.

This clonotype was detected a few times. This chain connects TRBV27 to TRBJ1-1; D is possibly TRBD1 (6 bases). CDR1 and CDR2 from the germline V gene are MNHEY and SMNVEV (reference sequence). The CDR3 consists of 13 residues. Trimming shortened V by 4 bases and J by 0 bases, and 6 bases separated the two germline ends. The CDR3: CASSYRVNTEAFF. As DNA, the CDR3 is TGTGCCAGCAGTTACAGGGTGAACACTGAAGCTTTCTTT.

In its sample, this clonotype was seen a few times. The CDR3 spells CSARWTLPSSYNEQFF. CDR3 bases: TGCAGTGCTAGATGGACACTCCCCAGCTCCTACAATGAGCAGTTCTTC. The rearrangement joins TRBV20-1 to TRBJ2-1; D perhaps matches TRBD1 (5 bases). Trimming took off 2 bases at V and 0 bases at J, with 14 bases between the two ends. This CDR3 is built from 16 residues. CDR1 DFQATT and CDR2 SNEGSKA come from the germline V gene (reference sequence).

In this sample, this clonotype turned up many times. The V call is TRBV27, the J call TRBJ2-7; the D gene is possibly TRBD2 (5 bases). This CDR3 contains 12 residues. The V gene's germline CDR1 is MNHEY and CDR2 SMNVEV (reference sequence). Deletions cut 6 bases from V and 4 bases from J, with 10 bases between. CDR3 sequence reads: CASRTGNYEQYF. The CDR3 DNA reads TGTGCCAGCAGAACCGGGAATTACGAGCAGTACTTC.

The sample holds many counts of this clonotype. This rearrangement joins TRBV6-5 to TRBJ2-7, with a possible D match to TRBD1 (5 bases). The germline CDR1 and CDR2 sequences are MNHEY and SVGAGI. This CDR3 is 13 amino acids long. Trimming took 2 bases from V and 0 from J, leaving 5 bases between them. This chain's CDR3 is CASSYDSSYEQYF. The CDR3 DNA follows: TGTGCCAGCAGTTACGACAGCTCCTACGAGCAGTACTTC.

The CDR3 reads CASSPIGGKPQHF. DNA of the CDR3: TGTGCCAGCAGCCCTATCGGGGGAAAGCCCCAGCATTTT. This chain connects TRBV12-3 or TRBV12-4 to TRBJ1-5; tentative D call: TRBD1 (5 bases). The CDR3 loop spans 13 amino acids. V lost 6 bases, J lost 8 bases, and 14 bases lay in between.